This T cell receptor (beta chain) was identified during a study of breast tumors, draining lymph nodes, adjacent tissues. In the case of this clonotype: The antigen remains undetermined.

J lost 5 bases, V lost 7 bases, and 12 bases had no gene match. The germline V gene has CDR1 SGHTA and CDR2 FQGNSA. The CDR3 length is 16 residues. Overall study results and limits: The data were judged consistent with most tumor T cells coming from lymph node and expanding in tumor. Tumor and nontumor repertoires were significantly more similar in luminal-like than in basal-like breast cancer.

TCRdb redid the calling of the multiplex PCR reads with MiXCR, one entry per CDR3 protein. The sample yields about 14,000 distinct CDR3 sequences, about three fifths seen once. This chain uses TRBV7-2 with TRBJ2-2; 8 nucleotides match TRBD2. The TCR was taken from a female donor with breast cancer. Some clones in this sample may be carry-over from other donors' samples. Input material: tumor-adjacent breast tissue. Written as DNA, the CDR3 is TGTGCCAGCACCGAGAACGGGGGGGCACGGACCGGGGAGCTGTTTTTT. As protein: CASTENGGARTGELFF.